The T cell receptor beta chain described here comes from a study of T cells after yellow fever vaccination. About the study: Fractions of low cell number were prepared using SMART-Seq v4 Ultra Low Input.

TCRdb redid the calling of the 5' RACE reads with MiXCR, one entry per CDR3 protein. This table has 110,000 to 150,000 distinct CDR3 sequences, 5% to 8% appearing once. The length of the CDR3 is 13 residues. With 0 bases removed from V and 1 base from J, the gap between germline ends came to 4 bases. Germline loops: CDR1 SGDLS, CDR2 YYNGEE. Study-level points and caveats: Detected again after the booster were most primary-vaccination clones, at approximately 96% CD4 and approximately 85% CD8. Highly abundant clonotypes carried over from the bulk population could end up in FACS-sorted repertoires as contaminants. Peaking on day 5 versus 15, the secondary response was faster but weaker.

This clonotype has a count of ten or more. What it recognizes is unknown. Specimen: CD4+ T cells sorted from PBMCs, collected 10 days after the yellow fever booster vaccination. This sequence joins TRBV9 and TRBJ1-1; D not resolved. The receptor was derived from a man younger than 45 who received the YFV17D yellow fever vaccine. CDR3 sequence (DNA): TGTGCCAGCAGCGTAGCCGGGAACACTGAAGCTTTCTTT. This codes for CASSVAGNTEAFF.